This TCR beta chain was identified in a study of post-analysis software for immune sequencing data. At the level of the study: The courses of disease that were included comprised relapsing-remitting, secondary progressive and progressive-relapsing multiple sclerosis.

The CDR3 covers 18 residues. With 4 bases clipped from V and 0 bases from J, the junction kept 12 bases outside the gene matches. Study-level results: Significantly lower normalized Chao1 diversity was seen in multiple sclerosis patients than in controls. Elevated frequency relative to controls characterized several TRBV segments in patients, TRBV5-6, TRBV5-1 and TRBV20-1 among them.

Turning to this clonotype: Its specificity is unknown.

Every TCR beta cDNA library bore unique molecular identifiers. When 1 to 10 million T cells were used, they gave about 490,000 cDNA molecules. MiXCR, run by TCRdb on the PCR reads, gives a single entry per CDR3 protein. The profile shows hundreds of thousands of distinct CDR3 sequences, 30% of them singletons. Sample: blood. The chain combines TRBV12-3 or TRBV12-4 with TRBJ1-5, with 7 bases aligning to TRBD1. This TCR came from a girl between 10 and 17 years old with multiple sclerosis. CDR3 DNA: TGTGCCAGCAGTTATTCGTCGGGACAGCTATATAGCAATCAGCCCCAGCATTTT. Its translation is CASSYSSGQLYSNQPQHF.